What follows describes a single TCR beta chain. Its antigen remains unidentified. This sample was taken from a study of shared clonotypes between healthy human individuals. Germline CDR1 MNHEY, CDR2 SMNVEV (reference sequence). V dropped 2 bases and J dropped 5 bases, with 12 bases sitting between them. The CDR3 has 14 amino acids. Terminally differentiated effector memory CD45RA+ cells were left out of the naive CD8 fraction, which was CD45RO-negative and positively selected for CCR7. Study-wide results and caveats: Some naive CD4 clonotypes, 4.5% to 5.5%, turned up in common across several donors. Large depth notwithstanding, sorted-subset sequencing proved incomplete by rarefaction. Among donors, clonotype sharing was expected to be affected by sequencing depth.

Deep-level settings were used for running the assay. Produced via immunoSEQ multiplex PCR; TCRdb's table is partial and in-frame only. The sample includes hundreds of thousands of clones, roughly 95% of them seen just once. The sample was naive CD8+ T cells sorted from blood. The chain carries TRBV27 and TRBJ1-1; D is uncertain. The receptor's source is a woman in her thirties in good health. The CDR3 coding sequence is TGTGCCAGCAGTTTAGCCTTGGCGAGGACTGAAGCTTTCTTT. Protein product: CASSLALARTEAFF.